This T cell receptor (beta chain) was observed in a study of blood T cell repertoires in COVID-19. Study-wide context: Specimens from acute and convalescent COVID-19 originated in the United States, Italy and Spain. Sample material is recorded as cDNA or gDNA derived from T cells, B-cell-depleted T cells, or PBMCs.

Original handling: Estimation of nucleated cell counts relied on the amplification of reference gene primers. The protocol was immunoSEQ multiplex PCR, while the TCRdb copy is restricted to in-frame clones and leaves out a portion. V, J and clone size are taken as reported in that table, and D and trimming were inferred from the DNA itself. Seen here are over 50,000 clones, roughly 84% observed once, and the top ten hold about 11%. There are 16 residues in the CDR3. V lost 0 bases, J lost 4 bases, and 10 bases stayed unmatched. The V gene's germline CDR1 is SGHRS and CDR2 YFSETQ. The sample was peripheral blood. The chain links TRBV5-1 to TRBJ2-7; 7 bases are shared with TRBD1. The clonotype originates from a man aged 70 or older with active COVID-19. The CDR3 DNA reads TGCGCCAGCAGCTTGGCCATAGGGCAGGGGGTTTACGAGCAGTACTTC. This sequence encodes CASSLAIGQGVYEQYF.